Sequencing of this T cell receptor beta chain was carried out in a study of read filtering for tumor transcriptome and immune sequencing. Molecular barcoded adaptors covering alpha/delta and beta/gamma chains were used on around 400 ng RNA. TCRdb re-called the reads with MiXCR, one entry per CDR3 protein. The repertoire holds 100,000 to 150,000 distinct CDR3 sequences, with approximately 13% as singletons. This clonotype was seen at least ten times. The CDR3 is 17 amino acids. Germline values: CDR1 LGHNA, CDR2 YSLEER. Unmatched junction bases numbered 9, after V lost 0 bases and J lost 6 bases. V is TRBV4-3 and J is TRBJ2-3; 10 positions agree with TRBD2. This sequence was found in a donor aged 40 or older with multiple myeloma. The sequenced sample was a population of CD138-negative cells sorted from bone marrow. DNA for the CDR3: TGCGCCAGCAGCCAAGATACAGCTAGCGGGAGTCATGATACGCAGTATTTT. Its translation is CASSQDTASGSHDTQYF.